This T cell receptor (beta chain) was documented in a study of cytomegalovirus exposure and HLA in healthy donors. Broader study findings: The study recorded 150 to 200 TCR beta chains that were cytomegalovirus-associated. There were some public TCRs occurring in many donors, but most TCR sequences were rare. According to a subsequent analysis, TCR clusters from the first cohort were inclined to appear together in the 120 validation repertoires.

From germline, CDR1 is MNHNY and CDR2 SVGAGI (reference sequence). Germline trimming cut 7 bases from V and 4 bases from J; bases unmatched to any gene: 11. CDR3 length equals 15 residues. In its sample, this clone was seen a few times. Its specificity is unknown. Method: immunoSEQ multiplex PCR; TCRdb's copy keeps in-frame clones and lacks some. The repertoire holds 250,000 to 350,000 clones, with 88% as singletons. Sequencing input: PBMCs. The chain carries TRBV6-6 and TRBJ2-3; TRBD2 matches at 7 bases. This sequence originates from a woman aged 18 to 35 in good health and CMV-seronegative. CDR3: CASIGREDPSDTQYF. CDR3 bases: TGTGCCAGCATAGGTCGGGAGGATCCCTCAGATACGCAGTATTTT.